A selection of T cell receptor beta chains follows, all from one sample in a study of blood T cell repertoires in COVID-19. The assay was immunoSEQ multiplex PCR, and TCRdb's table has in-frame clones only and misses some. Here the sample spans some 350,000 clones, around 90% being singletons. Sequencing input: peripheral blood. These receptors all stem from a woman aged 18 to 35 who had recovered from COVID-19. CDR3s include the opening cysteine and the closing phenylalanine or tryptophan. D genes are given only for firm matches. Some rows mark clone size as missing; the rest say once, few, many or name a class of expanded clone.

CDR3 length	V gene	D gene	clone size	J gene	CDR3 protein	CDR3 DNA
14	TRBV5-8	.	.	TRBJ1-2	CASSTPGRWNGYTF	TGTGCCAGCAGCACCCCAGGGAGGTGGAATGGCTACACCTTC
16	TRBV4-3	.	once	TRBJ2-4	CASSQESSAGVNIQYF	TGCGCCAGCAGCCAAGAATCCTCGGCAGGGGTAAACATTCAGTACTTC
14	TRBV7-9	.	once	TRBJ2-5	CASSPLDFAETQYF	TGTGCCAGCAGCCCATTGGACTTCGCGGAGACCCAGTACTTC
14	TRBV9	.	.	TRBJ2-1	CASSRTPQGNEQFF	TGTGCCAGCAGTCGCACCCCCCAGGGCAATGAGCAGTTCTTC
15	TRBV5-1	.	.	TRBJ2-3	CASSLSGVGTDTQYF	TGCGCCAGCAGCTTGTCCGGGGTGGGGACAGATACGCAGTATTTT
14	TRBV10-3	.	.	TRBJ1-3	CAIRTGISGNTIYF	TGTGCCATCAGAACAGGGATCTCTGGAAACACCATATATTTT
17	TRBV11-2	TRBD1	.	TRBJ1-2	CASSPRTGGSFNYGYTF	TGTGCCAGCAGCCCACGGACAGGGGGAAGCTTTAACTATGGCTACACCTTC
17	TRBV19	TRBD2	.	TRBJ2-1	CASSMSSGSRSYNEQFF	TGTGCCAGTAGTATGTCTAGCGGGAGTAGGTCCTACAATGAGCAGTTCTTC
17	TRBV7-9	.	.	TRBJ1-2	CASRSRTKGSLDYGYTF	TGTGCCAGCAGATCACGCACAAAGGGGTCCCTGGACTATGGCTACACCTTC
13	TRBV25-1	.	once	TRBJ1-1	CASKTGVHTEAFF	TGTGCCAGCAAGACCGGGGTACACACTGAAGCTTTCTTT
12	TRBV12-3/TRBV12-4	.	.	TRBJ2-3	CASSLESYTQYF	TGTGCCAGCAGCCTCGAAAGCTATACGCAGTATTTT
13	TRBV19	.	.	TRBJ2-5	CASSLTSLETQYF	TGTGCCAGTAGCCTGACTAGTCTGGAGACCCAGTACTTC
16	TRBV11-2	TRBD2	.	TRBJ2-1	CASVLRLAGGTNEQFF	TGTGCCAGCGTACTCCGACTAGCGGGAGGGACCAATGAGCAGTTCTTC